This is a list of T cell receptor beta chains from one sample in a study of blood T cells in healthy people across ages. TCRdb ran MiXCR on the 5' RACE reads and lists one entry per CDR3 protein. The data show approximately 810,000 distinct CDR3 sequences, with more than 25% seen just once and approximately 15% held by the top ten. The specimen was blood. These receptors came from an elderly woman in good health. Each CDR3 is given with its conserved first and last residue. The D gene is left open where the match is weak. Rows may omit the clone size; those that give it use once, few, many or a size class.

j_call: TRBJ1-1
d_call: NA
v_call: TRBV24-1
clone_size: NA
cdr3_aa: CATSDSGTTEAFF
cdr3_nt: TGTGCCACCAGTGATTCCGGGACCACTGAAGCTTTCTTT

j_call: TRBJ1-6
d_call: NA
v_call: TRBV20-1
clone_size: NA
cdr3_aa: CSARGEYNSPPHF
cdr3_nt: TGCAGCGCTAGAGGGGAGTATAATTCACCCCCCCACTTT

j_call: TRBJ1-1
d_call: NA
v_call: TRBV7-2
clone_size: few
cdr3_aa: CASSLPAYTTMNTEAFF
cdr3_nt: TGTGCCAGCAGCCTCCCAGCCTATACAACGATGAACACTGAAGCTTTCTTT

j_call: TRBJ2-5
d_call: NA
v_call: TRBV7-9
clone_size: many
cdr3_aa: CASSRLSDPSETQYF
cdr3_nt: TGTGCCAGCAGTCGCCTCAGCGACCCGTCCGAGACCCAGTACTTC

j_call: TRBJ2-7
d_call: NA
v_call: TRBV6-6
clone_size: NA
cdr3_aa: CTSREGYGQYF
cdr3_nt: TGTACCAGCAGAGAGGGCTACGGGCAGTACTTC

j_call: TRBJ2-3
d_call: TRBD2
v_call: TRBV28
clone_size: NA
cdr3_aa: CASSPSGGSSTDTQYF
cdr3_nt: TGTGCCAGCAGCCCGAGCGGGGGATCTAGCACAGATACGCAGTATTTT

j_call: TRBJ2-5
d_call: TRBD1
v_call: TRBV4-3
clone_size: NA
cdr3_aa: CASSQDLRTGGETQYF
cdr3_nt: TGCGCCAGCAGCCAAGACCTAAGGACAGGGGGGGAGACCCAGTACTTC

j_call: TRBJ1-1
d_call: NA
v_call: TRBV6-1
clone_size: once
cdr3_aa: CASSGDTKGTEAFF
cdr3_nt: TGTGCCAGCAGCGGGGACACTAAAGGCACTGAAGCTTTCTTT

j_call: TRBJ1-2
d_call: NA
v_call: TRBV3-1
clone_size: many
cdr3_aa: CASSQPQTGIRGYTF
cdr3_nt: TGTGCCAGCAGCCAACCCCAGACGGGGATCCGGGGCTACACCTTC

j_call: TRBJ2-5
d_call: TRBD1
v_call: TRBV5-6
clone_size: many
cdr3_aa: CASSRDRGLQETQYF
cdr3_nt: TGTGCCAGCAGCCGAGACAGGGGCCTCCAAGAGACCCAGTACTTC

j_call: TRBJ1-1
d_call: TRBD1
v_call: TRBV28
clone_size: few
cdr3_aa: CASRSPGTGETEAFF
cdr3_nt: TGTGCCAGCAGAAGTCCCGGGACAGGGGAAACTGAAGCTTTCTTT

j_call: TRBJ1-2
d_call: NA
v_call: TRBV5-5
clone_size: NA
cdr3_aa: CASSPANVGALGYTF
cdr3_nt: TGTGCCAGCAGCCCGGCCAACGTAGGGGCACTAGGCTACACCTTC

j_call: TRBJ1-5
d_call: TRBD1
v_call: TRBV7-6
clone_size: few
cdr3_aa: CASSSGTVNQPQHF
cdr3_nt: TGTGCCAGCAGCTCCGGGACAGTCAATCAGCCCCAGCATTTT

j_call: TRBJ2-1
d_call: NA
v_call: TRBV5-1
clone_size: many
cdr3_aa: CASSLGPNNEQFF
cdr3_nt: TGCGCCAGCAGCTTGGGGCCGAACAATGAGCAGTTCTTC

j_call: TRBJ2-5
d_call: NA
v_call: TRBV2
clone_size: NA
cdr3_aa: CASGFEGIETQYF
cdr3_nt: TGTGCCAGCGGGTTTGAGGGAATAGAGACCCAGTACTTC

j_call: TRBJ2-5
d_call: TRBD1
v_call: TRBV24-1
clone_size: many
cdr3_aa: CATSDSLGQQETQYF
cdr3_nt: TGTGCCACCAGTGATTCGCTGGGACAGCAAGAGACCCAGTACTTC